The TCR beta chain under discussion was sequenced for a study of CD8 T cells in Susac syndrome. Germline CDR1 and CDR2: DFQATT and SNEGSKA (reference sequence). The CDR3 extends over 14 amino acids. The V end lost 6 bases, the J end lost 3 bases, and 16 bases lay between the germline ends. Study-wide findings and caveats: The relatively small number of individuals in the TCR sequencing and HLA analysis was acknowledged by the study.

With random hexamers, 0.5 to 1 ug RNA was reverse transcribed. Across 54 Vbeta and 13 Jbeta, TCR beta CDR3 was amplified with immunoSEQ multiplex PCR. TCRdb independently ran MiXCR on the immunoSEQ multiplex PCR reads; one entry per CDR3 protein. The data show hundreds of thousands of distinct CDR3 sequences, about 93% seen once. On this clonotype itself: Its antigen is still unknown.

High-throughput TCR beta sequencing covered peripheral CD8+ and CD4+ T cells. TEMRA cells were enriched by FACS, and CD4+ and CD8+ T cells were negatively isolated. The V gene is TRBV20-1, the J gene TRBJ2-3; no firm D call. The sequence derives from a human donor with multiple sclerosis. Specimen: CD4+ T cells from PBMCs. The CDR3 sequence: CSAHAPYGTDTQYF. The DNA for the CDR3 is TGCAGTGCCCACGCGCCTTATGGGACAGATACGCAGTATTTT.